This entry lists 15 T cell receptor beta chains sequenced from one sample in a study of cytomegalovirus exposure and HLA in healthy donors (TCRdb year 2017). Receptor libraries were prepared by the immunoSEQ multiplex PCR assay. The multiplex PCR relied on a mix of 60 forward primers for TCR Vbeta segments and 13 reverse primers for TCR Jbeta segments. TCRdb stores this immuneACCESS table with in-frame sequences only. Part of the clones is absent; in the studies checked, under half of the shortfall reflects unresolved V genes, and no reason is known for the rest. The sample records 200,000 to 250,000 clones, roughly three quarters of which are singletons. 1.5% to 2% of the sample is in the top ten clones. The sequenced material came from PBMCs. These receptors were collected from a man aged 45-65 years in good health and CMV-seronegative.

The chain uses TRBV28 and TRBJ1-5, with 7 bases aligning to TRBD1. The germline V gene encodes CDR1 MDHEN and CDR2 SYDVKM. J was trimmed by 9 bases and V by 6 bases; bases with no gene match: 8. CDR3 size: 13 residues. This CDR3 reads CASSTRQGPPQHF. CDR3 sequence (DNA): TGTGCCAGCAGCACTCGACAGGGCCCGCCCCAGCATTTT.

This rearrangement joins TRBV5-5 to TRBJ2-5, with TRBD2 as a possible D gene (7 bases). Looked up from germline, CDR1 is SGHKS and CDR2 is YYEKEE (reference sequence). The CDR3 is 19 residues long. The V and J ends lost 0 bases and 1 base respectively, with 22 bases between them. The CDR3 sequence: CASSLEGGAGRGIQETQYF. CDR3 coding DNA: TGTGCCAGCAGCTTGGAGGGAGGGGCAGGGAGGGGGATCCAAGAGACCCAGTACTTC.

This chain joins TRBV28 and TRBJ1-4; D uncertain. This CDR3 spans 15 amino acids. CDR1 and CDR2 from the germline V gene are MDHEN and SYDVKM. The germline V and J ends were trimmed by 4 bases and 4 bases, with 13 bases remaining between them. In DNA form, the CDR3 reads TGTGCCAGCAGTTCACCCGGGGAAGTTAATGAAAAACTGTTTTTT. The encoded protein is CASSSPGEVNEKLFF.

The CDR3 nucleotides are TGTGCCAGCAGCTTAGGGTCGGGAGGTAACGAGCAGTTCTTC. Translated: CASSLGSGGNEQFF. V is TRBV7-9 and J is TRBJ2-1, with 7 positions matching TRBD2. Per the germline V gene, CDR1 is SEHNR and CDR2 is FQNEAQ (reference sequence). CDR3 length: 14 residues. After removal of 1 base from V and 10 bases from J, the junction contained 7 bases not matched to a gene.

The chain joins TRBV27 to TRBJ2-5; TRBD1 is a possible D gene (6 bases). V was clipped by 4 bases and J by 1 base, with 16 bases between them. The CDR3 is made up of 16 amino acids. Germline CDR1 and CDR2: MNHEY and SMNVEV (reference sequence). This CDR3 is CASSSTPQGPQETQYF. The CDR3 DNA reads TGTGCCAGCAGTTCTACCCCACAGGGTCCCCAAGAGACCCAGTACTTC.

This clone has more than one count but fewer than ten. This CDR3 is CASNLAGGINEQFF. CDR3 DNA: TGTGCCAGTAATCTAGCGGGGGGGATTAATGAGCAGTTCTTC. The chain combines TRBV19 with TRBJ2-1; TRBD2 aligns across 12 bases. V dropped 7 bases and J dropped 7; count of bases not matched to a gene: 5. The CDR3 has 14 amino acids. Germline V CDR1 and CDR2: LNHDA, SQIVND (reference sequence).

The chain joins TRBV15 to TRBJ2-7; 8 bases line up with TRBD2. The CDR3 sequence is 17 residues long. V gave up 0 bases and J gave up 5 bases; unmatched junction bases: 12. CDR1 and CDR2 (germline): LNHNV, YYDKDF (reference sequence). In DNA form, the CDR3 reads TGTGCCACCAGCAGAGAACGCGGGAGGCCTAACTTCCACGAGCAGTACTTC. This codes for CATSRERGRPNFHEQYF.

V is TRBV28 and J is TRBJ2-3; 8 bases match TRBD2. Germline CDR1 is MDHEN and CDR2 is SYDVKM. Germline trimming cut 5 bases from V and 0 bases from J; bases unmatched to any gene: 1. The CDR3 loop spans 14 amino acids. In DNA, the CDR3 is TGTGCCAGCAGTAGCGGGGGAAGCACAGATACGCAGTATTTT. This codes for CASSSGGSTDTQYF.

Comment on this clone: A read error may account for a junction end that differs from germline. The chain has TRBV7-8 and TRBJ2-6; D might be TRBD1 (6 bases). The CDR3 contains 17 residues. The germline V gene encodes CDR1 SGHVS and CDR2 FQNEAQ. CDR3 protein: CASSLQGRSSGANGLTF. CDR3 sequence (DNA): TGTGCCAGCAGCCTGCAGGGGAGAAGCTCTGGGGCCAACGGCCTGACTTTC.

V and J are TRBV4-1 and TRBJ2-7; 15 bases agree with TRBD2. The V and J ends lost 6 bases and 5 bases, in that order; junction bases with no gene match: 11. The V gene's germline CDR1 is MGHRA and CDR2 YSYEKL. The CDR3 extends over 17 amino acids. The CDR3 sequence is CASRRRTSGRAFDEQYF. CDR3 sequence (DNA): TGCGCCAGCAGGAGGAGGACTAGCGGGAGGGCTTTCGACGAGCAGTACTTC.

The rearrangement joins TRBV4-2 to TRBJ2-7; TRBD2 matches 12 bases. Germline V gene lookup returns CDR1 LGHNA and CDR2 YNFKEQ. V shed 4 bases, J shed 5 bases, and the junction held 9 bases outside the gene matches. CDR3 size: 16 residues. CDR3 nucleotide sequence: TGTGCCAGCAGCCTAGAGACTAGCGGGAGACGCAACGAGCAGTACTTC. It encodes CASSLETSGRRNEQYF.

Comments on this clone: The sample contains more than one DNA sequence encoding this CDR3. The CDR3 DNA reads as TGTGCCAGCAGCCCAACAGGCCTAGAGACCCAGTACTTC. Protein: CASSPTGLETQYF. This rearrangement joins TRBV7-9 to TRBJ2-5, with D possibly being TRBD1 (5 bases). Germline V gene lookup returns CDR1 SEHNR and CDR2 FQNEAQ (reference sequence). With 5 bases removed from V and 4 bases from J, the gap between germline ends came to 11 bases. CDR3 length equals 13 residues.

The chain links TRBV7-8 to TRBJ2-7, with 12 bases identical to TRBD1. Germline lookup yields CDR1 SGHVS and CDR2 FQNEAQ. The trim removed 4 bases at V and 3 bases at J, leaving 10 bases unmatched. The length of the CDR3 is 17 residues. This CDR3 reads CASSYFPGQGANYEQYF. CDR3 bases: TGTGCCAGCAGCTACTTTCCGGGACAGGGGGCGAACTACGAGCAGTACTTC. Drawing the rest from reference TRBV7-8 and TRBJ2-7, the complete variable domain is GAGVSQSPRYKVAKRGQDVALRCDPISGHVSLFWYQQALGQGPEFLTYFQNEAQLDKSGLPSDRFFAERPEGSVSTLKIQRTQQEDSAVYLCASSYFPGQGANYEQYFGPGTRLTVT.

This clone was observed once. The chain carries TRBV7-6 and TRBJ2-7; possibly TRBD1 for D (5 bases). In germline, CDR1 is SGHVS, CDR2 FNYEAQ. The V gene lost 1 base and the J gene lost 2 bases, with 9 bases spanning the gap. This CDR3 is built from 14 residues. The chain's CDR3 is CASSLVQGTYEQYF. In DNA form, the CDR3 reads TGTGCCAGCAGCTTAGTGCAGGGAACCTACGAGCAGTACTTC. Full variable domain (remainder filled in from reference TRBV7-6 and TRBJ2-7): GAGVSQSPRYKVTKRGQDVALRCDPISGHVSLYWYRQALGQGPEFLTYFNYEAQQDKSGLPNDRFSAERPEGSISTLTIQRTEQRDSAMYRCASSLVQGTYEQYFGPGTRLTVT.

This sequence joins TRBV19 and TRBJ1-3, with D perhaps matching TRBD1 (6 bases). This CDR3 region has 16 residues. Trimming took 6 bases from V and 0 from J, leaving 15 bases between them. Germline lookup yields CDR1 LNHDA and CDR2 SQIVND (reference sequence). CDR3 in DNA: TGTGCCAGTAGCGCCGGGGACACCGCCTCTGGAAACACCATATATTTT. Translated: CASSAGDTASGNTIYF.